The 5 T cell receptor beta chains below were found in one sample sequenced in a study of T-cell memory formation after mild COVID-19. MiXCR, run by TCRdb on the 5' RACE reads, gives a single entry per CDR3 protein. The sample includes more than 350,000 distinct CDR3 sequences, 16% of them seen just once. The sample was PBMCs or a T cell subset sorted from them (not recorded which). These receptors came from a man aged 18 to 30 who had mild COVID-19 (a few samples of this study predate the infection). Cell type and time point are not known.

The chain links TRBV11-2 to TRBJ1-1; possible D gene TRBD1, 5 bases. Germline CDR1 SGHAT, CDR2 FQNNGV. Trimming pared 3 bases from V and 2 bases from J, leaving 13 bases between. CDR3 length: 15 amino acids. Here the CDR3 reads CASSFGRGENTEAFF. CDR3 DNA sequence: TGTGCCAGCAGCTTCGGGCGGGGGGAAAACACTGAAGCTTTCTTT.

This chain uses TRBV6-5 with TRBJ1-2; D is undetermined. Germline V CDR1 and CDR2: MNHEY, SVGAGI. Deletions cut 1 base from V and 4 bases from J, with 10 bases between. CDR3 length equals 14 residues. CDR3: CASSYLGVSYGYTF. CDR3 in DNA: TGTGCCAGCAGTTACTTGGGAGTTAGCTATGGCTACACCTTC.

The rearrangement joins TRBV5-1 to TRBJ2-1; possibly TRBD2 for D (7 bases). CDR1 SGHRS and CDR2 YFSETQ come from the germline V gene. The CDR3 is 15 residues long. V dropped 2 bases and J dropped 7 bases, with 16 bases sitting between them. CDR3 coding DNA: TGCGCCAGCAGCTTTGCGGGGGCGTGGGGGAATGAGCAGTTCTTC. Protein: CASSFAGAWGNEQFF.

The chain uses TRBV20-1 and TRBJ2-5; D is perhaps TRBD1 or TRBD2 (5 bases each). Germline CDR1 DFQATT, CDR2 SNEGSKA (reference sequence). Trimming cost V 5 bases and J 5 bases, with 15 bases left between them. There are 13 residues in the CDR3. CDR3 loop: CSAPERGGETQYF. Written as DNA, the CDR3 is TGCAGTGCTCCTGAAAGGGGCGGGGAGACCCAGTACTTC.

This clonotype was detected a few times. The V and J genes are TRBV6-5 and TRBJ2-1; D is ambiguous. V gave up 0 bases and J gave up 10 bases, with 7 bases separating them. CDR1 and CDR2 (germline): MNHEY, SVGAGI. CDR3 length: 12 amino acids. The CDR3 coding sequence is TGTGCCAGCAGTTACTCTAACGAAGAGCAGTTCTTC. It encodes CASSYSNEEQFF.